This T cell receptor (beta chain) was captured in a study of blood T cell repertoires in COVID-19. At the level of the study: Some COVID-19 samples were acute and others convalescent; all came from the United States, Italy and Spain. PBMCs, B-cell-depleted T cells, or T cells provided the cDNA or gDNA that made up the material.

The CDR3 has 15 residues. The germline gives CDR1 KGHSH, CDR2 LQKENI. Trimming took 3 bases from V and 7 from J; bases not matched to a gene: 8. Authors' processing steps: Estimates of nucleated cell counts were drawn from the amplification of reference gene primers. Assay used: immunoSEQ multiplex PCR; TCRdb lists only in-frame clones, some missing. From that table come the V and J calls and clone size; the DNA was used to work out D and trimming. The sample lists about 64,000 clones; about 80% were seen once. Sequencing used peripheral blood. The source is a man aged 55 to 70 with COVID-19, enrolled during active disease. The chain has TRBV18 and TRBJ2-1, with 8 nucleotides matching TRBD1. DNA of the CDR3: TGTGCCAGCTCACCTAACAGGGGGACAGTGAATGAGCAGTTCTTC. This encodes CASSPNRGTVNEQFF.